This TCR beta chain is from a study of T cells in Graves' hyperthyroidism and ophthalmopathy. Study-wide findings and caveats: The model identified upcoming ophthalmopathy a median about 7.1 months ahead of onset.

As to this clonotype: Its antigen is unknown.

The germline CDR1 and CDR2 sequences are DFQATT and SNEGSKA (reference sequence). The CDR3 spans 13 residues. Graves' hyperthyroidism is called stable when ophthalmopathy does not progress within 18 months. Criteria for exclusion of patients were uncontrolled infection, other autoimmune disease, pregnancy or lactation. Amplified TCR beta CDR3 regions came from RNA transcripts. A first-round RT-PCR of the TCR CDR3 used the HTBI primer set. Each CDR3 protein is one row after TCRdb ran MiXCR on the multiplex PCR reads. The sample holds over 700,000 distinct CDR3 sequences, 38% seen once. The sequence was collected from a man aged 18-30 years with Graves' hyperthyroidism. The sample taken for sequencing was blood. This chain links TRBV20-1 with TRBJ1-4; no clear D gene. The DNA end is more similar to TRBJ2-2, so the J call may be wrong. Written as DNA, the CDR3 is TGCAGTGCTACCTCTGGAGTAACCGGGGAGCTGTTTTTT. Protein: CSATSGVTGELFF.